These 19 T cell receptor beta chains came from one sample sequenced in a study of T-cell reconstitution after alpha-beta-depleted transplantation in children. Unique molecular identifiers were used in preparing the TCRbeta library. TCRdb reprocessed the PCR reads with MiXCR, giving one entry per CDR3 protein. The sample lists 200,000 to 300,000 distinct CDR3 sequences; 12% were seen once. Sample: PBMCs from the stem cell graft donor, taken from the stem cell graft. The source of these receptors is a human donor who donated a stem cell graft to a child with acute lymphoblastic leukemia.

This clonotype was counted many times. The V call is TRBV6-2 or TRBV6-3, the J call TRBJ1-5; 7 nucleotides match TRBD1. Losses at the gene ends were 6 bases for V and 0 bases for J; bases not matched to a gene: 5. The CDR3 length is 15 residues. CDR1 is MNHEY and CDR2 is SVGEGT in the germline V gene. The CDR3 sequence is CASRNRGSSNQPQHF. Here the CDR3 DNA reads TGTGCCAGCAGAAACAGGGGATCTAGCAATCAGCCCCAGCATTTT.

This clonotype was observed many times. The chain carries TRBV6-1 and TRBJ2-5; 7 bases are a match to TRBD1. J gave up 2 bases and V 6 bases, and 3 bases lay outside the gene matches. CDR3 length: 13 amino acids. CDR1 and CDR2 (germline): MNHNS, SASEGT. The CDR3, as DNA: TGTGCCAGCAGGGACAGGTTACAAGAGACCCAGTACTTC. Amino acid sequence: CASRDRLQETQYF.

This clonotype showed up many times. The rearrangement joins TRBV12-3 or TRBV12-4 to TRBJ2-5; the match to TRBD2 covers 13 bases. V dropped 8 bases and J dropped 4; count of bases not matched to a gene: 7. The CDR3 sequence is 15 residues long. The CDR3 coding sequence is TGTGCCAGCCTACTAGCGGGAGGGCCTGGAGAGACCCAGTACTTC. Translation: CASLLAGGPGETQYF.

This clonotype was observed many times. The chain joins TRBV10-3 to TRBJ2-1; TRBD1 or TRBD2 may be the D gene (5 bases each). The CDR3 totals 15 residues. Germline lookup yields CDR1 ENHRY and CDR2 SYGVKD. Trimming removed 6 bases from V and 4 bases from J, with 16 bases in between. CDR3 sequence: CAISPDMGVYNEQFF. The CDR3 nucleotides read TGTGCCATCAGCCCGGACATGGGGGTATACAATGAGCAGTTCTTC.

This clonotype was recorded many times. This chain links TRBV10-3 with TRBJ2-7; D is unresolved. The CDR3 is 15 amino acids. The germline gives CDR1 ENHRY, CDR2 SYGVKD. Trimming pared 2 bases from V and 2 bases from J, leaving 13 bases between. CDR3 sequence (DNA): TGTGCCATCAGTGAGATAGAAACAGCCCCCTACGAGCAGTACTTC. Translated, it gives CAISEIETAPYEQYF.

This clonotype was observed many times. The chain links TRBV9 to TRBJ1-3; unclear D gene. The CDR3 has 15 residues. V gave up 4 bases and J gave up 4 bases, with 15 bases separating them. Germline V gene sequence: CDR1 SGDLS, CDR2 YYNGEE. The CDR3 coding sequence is TGTGCCAGCAGCCAAGTCACGACGGCAGGAAACACCATATATTTT. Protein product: CASSQVTTAGNTIYF. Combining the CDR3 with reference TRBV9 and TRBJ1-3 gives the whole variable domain DSGVTQTPKHLITATGQRVTLRCSPRSGDLSVYWYQQSLDQGLQFLIQYYNGEERAKGNILERFSAQQFPDLHSELNLSSLELGDSALYFCASSQVTTAGNTIYFGEGSWLTVV.

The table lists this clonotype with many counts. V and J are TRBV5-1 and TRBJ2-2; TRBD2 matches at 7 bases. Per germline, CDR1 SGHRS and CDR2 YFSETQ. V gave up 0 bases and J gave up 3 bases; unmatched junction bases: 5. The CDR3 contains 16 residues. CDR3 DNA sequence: TGCGCCAGCAGCTTGGGTTCTAGCGGCTACACCGGGGAGCTGTTTTTT. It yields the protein CASSLGSSGYTGELFF.

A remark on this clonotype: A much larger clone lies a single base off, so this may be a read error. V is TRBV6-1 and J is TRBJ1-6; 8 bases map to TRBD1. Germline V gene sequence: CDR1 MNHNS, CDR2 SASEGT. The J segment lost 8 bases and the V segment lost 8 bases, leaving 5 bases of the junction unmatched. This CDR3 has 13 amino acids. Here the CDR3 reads CASRAGGDSPLHF. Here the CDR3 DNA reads TGTGCCAGCCGGGCAGGGGGCGATTCACCCCTCCACTTT.

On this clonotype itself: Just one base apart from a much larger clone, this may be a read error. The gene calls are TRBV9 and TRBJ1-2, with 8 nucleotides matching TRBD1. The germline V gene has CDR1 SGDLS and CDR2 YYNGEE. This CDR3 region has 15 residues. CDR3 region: CSSSVEGQGVRGYTF. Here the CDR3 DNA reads TGTTCCAGCAGCGTGGAAGGACAGGGAGTCCGGGGCTACACCTTC.

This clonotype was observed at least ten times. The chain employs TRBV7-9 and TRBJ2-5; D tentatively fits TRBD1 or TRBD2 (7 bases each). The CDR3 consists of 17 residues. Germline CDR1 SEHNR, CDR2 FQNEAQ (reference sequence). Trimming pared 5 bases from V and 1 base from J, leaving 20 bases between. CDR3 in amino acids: CASSPQGGGGLQETQYF. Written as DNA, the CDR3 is TGTGCCAGCAGCCCCCAGGGGGGAGGGGGCCTCCAAGAGACCCAGTACTTC.

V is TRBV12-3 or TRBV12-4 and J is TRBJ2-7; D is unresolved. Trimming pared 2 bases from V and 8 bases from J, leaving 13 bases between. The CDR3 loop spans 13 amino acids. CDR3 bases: TGTGCCAGCAGTTTATCGGTAGGGCCCAAGCAGTACTTC. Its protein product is CASSLSVGPKQYF.

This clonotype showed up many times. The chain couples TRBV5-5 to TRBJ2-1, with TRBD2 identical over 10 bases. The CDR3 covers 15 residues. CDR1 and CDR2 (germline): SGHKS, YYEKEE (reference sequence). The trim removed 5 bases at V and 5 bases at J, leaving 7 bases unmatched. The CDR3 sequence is CASSPLAGENNEQFF. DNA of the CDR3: TGTGCCAGCAGTCCCCTAGCGGGGGAAAACAATGAGCAGTTCTTC.

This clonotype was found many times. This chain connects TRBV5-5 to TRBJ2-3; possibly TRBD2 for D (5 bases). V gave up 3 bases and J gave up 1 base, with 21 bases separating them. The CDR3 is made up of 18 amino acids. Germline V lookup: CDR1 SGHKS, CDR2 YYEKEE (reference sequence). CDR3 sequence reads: CASSSKKLGLGGTDTQYF. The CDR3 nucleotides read TGTGCCAGCAGCTCAAAAAAACTTGGACTGGGAGGCACAGATACGCAGTATTTT. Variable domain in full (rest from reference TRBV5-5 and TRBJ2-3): DAGVTQSPTHLIKTRGQQVTLRCSPISGHKSVSWYQQVLGQGPQFIFQYYEKEERGRGNFPDRFSARQFPNYSSELNVNALLLGDSALYLCASSSKKLGLGGTDTQYFGPGTRLTVL.

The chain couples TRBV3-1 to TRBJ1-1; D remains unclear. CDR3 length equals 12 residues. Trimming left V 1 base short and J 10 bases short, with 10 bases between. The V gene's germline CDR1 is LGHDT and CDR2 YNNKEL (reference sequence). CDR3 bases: TGTGCCAGCAGCCAAGCACGAGGTAGAGCTTTCTTT. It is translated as CASSQARGRAFF.

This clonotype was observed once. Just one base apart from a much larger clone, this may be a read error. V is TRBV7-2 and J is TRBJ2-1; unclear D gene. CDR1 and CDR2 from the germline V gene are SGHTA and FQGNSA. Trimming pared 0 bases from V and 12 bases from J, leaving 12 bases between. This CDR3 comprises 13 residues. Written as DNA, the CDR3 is TGTGCCAGCAGCTTAGCCAGACCGGATCCGCAGTTCTTC. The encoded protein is CASSLARPDPQFF.

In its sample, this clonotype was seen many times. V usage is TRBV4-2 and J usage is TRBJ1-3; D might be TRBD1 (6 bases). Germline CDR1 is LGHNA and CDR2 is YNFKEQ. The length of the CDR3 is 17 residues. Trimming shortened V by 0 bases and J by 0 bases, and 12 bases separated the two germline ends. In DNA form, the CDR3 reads TGTGCCAGCAGCCAAGAGGGACATCAAAGCTCTGGAAACACCATATATTTT. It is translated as CASSQEGHQSSGNTIYF.

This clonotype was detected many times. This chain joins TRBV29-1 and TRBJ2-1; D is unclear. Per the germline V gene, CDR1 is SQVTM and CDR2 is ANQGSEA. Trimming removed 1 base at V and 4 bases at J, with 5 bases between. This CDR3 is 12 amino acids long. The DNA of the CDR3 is TGCAGCGTTGAAGGGGAATACAATGAGCAGTTCTTC. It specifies CSVEGEYNEQFF.

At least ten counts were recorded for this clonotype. CDR3 in DNA: TGTGCCAGCAGTTTGCAGGGGGGTTCCTACAATGAGCAGTTCTTC. Translated: CASSLQGGSYNEQFF. This chain connects TRBV12-3 or TRBV12-4 to TRBJ2-1, with D perhaps TRBD1 (7 bases). The CDR3 contains 15 residues. The germline V and J ends were trimmed by 3 bases and 1 base, with 10 bases remaining between them.

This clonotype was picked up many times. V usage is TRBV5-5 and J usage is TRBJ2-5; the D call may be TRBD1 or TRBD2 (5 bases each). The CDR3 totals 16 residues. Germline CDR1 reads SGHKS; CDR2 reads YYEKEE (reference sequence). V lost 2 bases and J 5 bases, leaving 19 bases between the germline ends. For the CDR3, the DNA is TGTGCCAGCAGCTTCAGACCGGGACCGCCAGCGGAGACCCAGTACTTC. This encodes CASSFRPGPPAETQYF.